The 5 T cell receptor beta chains given below trace back to one sample, sequenced in a study of OX40 agonist ivuxolimab in advanced cancers. Data came from immunoSEQ multiplex PCR; TCRdb stores just in-frame clones and leaves some out. The repertoire holds more than 85,000 clones, with under 95% as singletons. The specimen was CD4+ or CD8+ T cells sorted from blood, collected in a trial of the OX40 agonist ivuxolimab. These receptors all stem from an adult with an advanced solid tumor such as melanoma, head and neck, liver or kidney cancer.

The chain is built from TRBV18 and TRBJ1-1, with D possibly being TRBD1 (5 bases). V gave up 3 bases and J gave up 0 bases, with 11 bases separating them. Per the germline V gene, CDR1 is KGHSH and CDR2 is LQKENI. This CDR3 has 15 residues. CDR3 protein: CASSPLTGMNTEAFF. The CDR3 DNA is TGTGCCAGCTCACCTCTTACAGGAATGAACACTGAAGCTTTCTTT.

Of note for this clone: The sample contains more than one DNA sequence encoding this CDR3. The chain uses TRBV30 and TRBJ2-2; TRBD2 is a possible D gene (5 bases). The CDR3 covers 14 residues. Trimming cost V 0 bases and J 5 bases, with 10 bases left between them. Germline V gene data show CDR1 as GTSNPN and CDR2 as SVGIG (reference sequence). The CDR3 DNA is TGTGCCTGGAGTGTAACCGGCGGGACCGGGGAGCTGTTTTTT. It specifies CAWSVTGGTGELFF.

The chain joins TRBV29-1 to TRBJ1-4; a weak D match, TRBD1 (5 bases). Germline V gives CDR1 SQVTM, CDR2 ANQGSEA. V shed 4 bases and J shed 4 bases, with 10 bases lying between them. The CDR3 extends over 13 amino acids. The CDR3, as DNA: TGCAGCGTTGGTGAAGGGGTTAATGAAAAACTGTTTTTT. Encoded protein: CSVGEGVNEKLFF.

V gene TRBV19 combines with J gene TRBJ1-5, with D unclear. The V gene's germline CDR1 is LNHDA and CDR2 SQIVND (reference sequence). The CDR3 is 13 residues long. The V end was cut by 7 bases, the J end by 0 bases, with 7 bases between. The CDR3 sequence: CASTKNSNQPQHF. CDR3 in DNA: TGTGCCAGTACTAAGAATAGCAATCAGCCCCAGCATTTT.

The V gene is TRBV18, the J gene TRBJ1-4; D uncertain. The CDR3 is 13 residues long. Germline V CDR1 and CDR2: KGHSH, LQKENI. Trimming shortened V by 6 bases and J by 3 bases, and 8 bases separated the two germline ends. This CDR3 is CASSAGANEKLFF. CDR3 nucleotides: TGTGCCAGCTCGGCCGGAGCTAATGAAAAACTGTTTTTT.